The clone carrying this T cell receptor beta chain was detected a few times. Cells sorted as Tregs were CD4+, CD25+ and CD127-/low. TCRdb analysed the 5' RACE reads with MiXCR anew, one entry per CDR3 protein. This table has more than 9,500 distinct CDR3 sequences, about a quarter appearing once. Sequencing was performed on Tregs sorted from blood. The source of this sequence is a female donor with breast cancer.

CDR3 sequence: CASRAYSNQPQHF. In DNA, the CDR3 is TGTGCCAGCAGGGCTTATAGCAATCAGCCCCAGCATTTT. This chain uses TRBV27 with TRBJ1-5; D unresolved. The CDR3 totals 13 residues. V was cut by 6 bases and J by 0 bases, with 6 bases left in between. The germline gives CDR1 MNHEY, CDR2 SMNVEV (reference sequence).